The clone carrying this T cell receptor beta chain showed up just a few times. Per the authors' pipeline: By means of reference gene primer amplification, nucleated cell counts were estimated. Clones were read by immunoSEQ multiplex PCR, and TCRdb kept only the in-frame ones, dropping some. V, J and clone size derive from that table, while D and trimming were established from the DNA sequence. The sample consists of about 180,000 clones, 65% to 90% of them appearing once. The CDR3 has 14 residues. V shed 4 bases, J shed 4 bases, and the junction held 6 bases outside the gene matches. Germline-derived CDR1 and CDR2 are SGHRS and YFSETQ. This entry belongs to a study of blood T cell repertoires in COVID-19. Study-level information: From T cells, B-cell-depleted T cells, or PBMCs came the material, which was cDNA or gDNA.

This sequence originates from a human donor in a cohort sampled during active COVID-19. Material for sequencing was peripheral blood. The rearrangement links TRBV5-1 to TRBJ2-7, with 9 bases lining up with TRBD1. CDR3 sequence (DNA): TGCGCCAGCAGCCCTTCGACAGGGGGGTACGAGCAGTACTTC. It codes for CASSPSTGGYEQYF.